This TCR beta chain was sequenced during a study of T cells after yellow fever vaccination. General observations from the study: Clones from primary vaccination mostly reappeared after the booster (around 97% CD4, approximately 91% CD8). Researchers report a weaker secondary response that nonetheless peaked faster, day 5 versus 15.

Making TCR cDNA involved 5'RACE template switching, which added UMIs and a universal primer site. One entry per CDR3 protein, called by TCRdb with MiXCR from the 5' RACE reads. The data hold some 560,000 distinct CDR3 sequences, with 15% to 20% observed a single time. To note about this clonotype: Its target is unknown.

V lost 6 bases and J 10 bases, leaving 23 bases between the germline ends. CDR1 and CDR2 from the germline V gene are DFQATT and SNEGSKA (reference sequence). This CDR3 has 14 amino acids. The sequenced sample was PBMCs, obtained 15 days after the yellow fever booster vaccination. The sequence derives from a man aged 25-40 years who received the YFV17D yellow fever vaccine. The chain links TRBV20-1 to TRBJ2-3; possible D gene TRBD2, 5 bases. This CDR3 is CSATLEAADAAQYF. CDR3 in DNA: TGCAGTGCCACATTGGAGGCGGCAGACGCGGCGCAGTATTTT.